A single sample gave rise to the 23 T cell receptor beta chains below, sequenced in a study of blood T cell repertoires in COVID-19. Generated by immunoSEQ multiplex PCR, the TCRdb table keeps only in-frame clones and is missing some. The sample consists of around 270,000 clones, approximately 85% of them appearing once. Specimen: peripheral blood. These receptors all come from a human donor with COVID-19, enrolled during active disease. The donor label of this sample is uncertain.

This chain links TRBV9 with TRBJ1-1; D gene ambiguous. Trimming stripped 0 bases from V and 0 bases from J, with 9 bases between. CDR1 and CDR2 from the germline V gene are SGDLS and YYNGEE. The CDR3 length is 15 residues. The CDR3 spells CASSVASRMNTEAFF. In nucleotides, the CDR3 is TGTGCCAGCAGCGTAGCGAGCCGTATGAACACTGAAGCTTTCTTT.

This chain connects TRBV7-9 to TRBJ1-2; no definite D call. Between the trimmed V and J ends, which lost 2 bases and 6 bases, there was a span of 16 bases. Per the germline V gene, CDR1 is SEHNR and CDR2 is FQNEAQ (reference sequence). This CDR3 comprises 15 residues. The CDR3 DNA reads TGTGCCAGCAGCTTATCAGTTCCCTATGGGCATGGCTACACCTTC. Translating it yields CASSLSVPYGHGYTF.

The V gene is TRBV6-2 or TRBV6-3, the J gene TRBJ1-2; D is unresolved. The length of the CDR3 is 14 residues. Germline V gives CDR1 MNHEY, CDR2 SVGEGT. V dropped 5 bases and J dropped 1 base, with 11 bases sitting between them. The CDR3 DNA is TGTGCCAGCAGTCCCAGGACTTATAACTATGGCTACACCTTC. Protein: CASSPRTYNYGYTF.

CDR3 loop: CASSPTGANVLTF. The CDR3 DNA sequence: TGTGCCAGTAGTCCCACTGGGGCCAACGTCCTGACTTTC. The rearrangement links TRBV19 to TRBJ2-6; no clear D gene. With 5 bases removed from V and 2 bases from J, the gap between germline ends came to 4 bases. Germline V gene lookup returns CDR1 LNHDA and CDR2 SQIVND (reference sequence). The CDR3 is made up of 13 amino acids.

The CDR3 spells CASSERESGFF. In DNA, the CDR3 is TGTGCCAGCAGTGAAAGGGAGAGCGGGTTCTTC. The V gene is TRBV6-1, the J gene TRBJ2-1; tentative D call: TRBD2 (5 bases). Germline CDR1 reads MNHNS; CDR2 reads SASEGT. Trimming took off 2 bases at V and 15 bases at J, with 11 bases between the two ends. This CDR3 has 11 residues.

This chain links TRBV12-3 or TRBV12-4 with TRBJ1-3; the D is unclear. The CDR3 has 10 amino acids. V lost 9 bases to trimming and J lost 3 bases, with 3 bases between them. The CDR3 spells CASIGNTIYF. For the CDR3, the DNA is TGTGCCAGTATTGGAAACACCATATATTTT.

The chain employs TRBV5-4 and TRBJ2-7; possibly TRBD1 for D (6 bases). Trimming cost V 3 bases and J 1 base, with 11 bases left between them. The CDR3 runs to 14 residues. Germline V gives CDR1 SGHNT, CDR2 YYREEE (reference sequence). CDR3 protein: CASSWGPASYEQYF. For the CDR3, the DNA is TGTGCCAGCAGCTGGGGGCCCGCTTCCTACGAGCAGTACTTC.

The gene calls are TRBV6-1 and TRBJ1-5, with D perhaps TRBD1 (6 bases). The CDR3 totals 16 residues. Germline V CDR1 and CDR2: MNHNS, SASEGT. Trimming left V 1 base short and J 2 bases short, with 12 bases between. CDR3 DNA: TGTGCCAGCAGTGAAGGGGGGCGGTATGGCAATCAGCCCCAGCATTTT. Its translation is CASSEGGRYGNQPQHF.

V and J are TRBV2 and TRBJ2-1, with TRBD2 matching 10 bases. This CDR3 comprises 15 residues. Germline V gene sequence: CDR1 SNHLY, CDR2 FYNNEI. The V and J ends lost 1 base and 14 bases, in that order; junction bases with no gene match: 11. In nucleotides, the CDR3 is TGTGCCAGCAGTGAAGGACTAGCGGGCCAAGGTGGTGAGTTCTTC. It translates to CASSEGLAGQGGEFF. Together with reference TRBV2 and TRBJ2-1, the CDR3 gives the full variable domain: EPEVTQTPSHQVTQMGQEVILRCVPISNHLYFYWYRQILGQKVEFLVSFYNNEISEKSEIFDDQFSVERPDGSNFTLKIRSTKLEDSAMYFCASSEGLAGQGGEFFGPGTRLTVL.

This clone was observed once. This sequence joins TRBV5-4 and TRBJ2-1, with D perhaps TRBD1 (5 bases). Trimming pared 4 bases from V and 4 bases from J, leaving 9 bases between. CDR1 and CDR2 (germline): SGHNT, YYREEE (reference sequence). The CDR3 contains 13 residues. For the CDR3, the DNA is TGTGCCAGCAGCGCCGGACAATACAATGAGCAGTTCTTC. Translating gives CASSAGQYNEQFF.

The chain couples TRBV27 to TRBJ1-2, with TRBD1 matching 8 bases. This CDR3 comprises 13 residues. After removal of 6 bases from V and 5 bases from J, the junction contained 5 bases not matched to a gene. Germline V gene lookup returns CDR1 MNHEY and CDR2 SMNVEV (reference sequence). The CDR3 region is CASSSDRGYGYTF. The CDR3, as DNA: TGTGCCAGCAGCTCCGACAGGGGATATGGCTACACCTTC.

This chain connects TRBV29-1 to TRBJ2-5; 13 bases line up with TRBD2. The V and J ends lost 5 bases and 2 bases, in that order; junction bases with no gene match: 8. CDR3 length equals 16 residues. Germline-derived CDR1 and CDR2 are SQVTM and ANQGSEA. This chain's CDR3 is CSVQNGLAGVQETQYF. CDR3 DNA: TGCAGCGTTCAAAATGGACTAGCGGGGGTACAAGAGACCCAGTACTTC.

V usage is TRBV10-3 and J usage is TRBJ2-7; TRBD1 agrees at 8 bases. The germline gives CDR1 ENHRY, CDR2 SYGVKD. After removal of 6 bases from V and 4 bases from J, the junction contained 8 bases not matched to a gene. There are 14 residues in the CDR3. CDR3 region: CAIRGGQENYEQYF. CDR3 nucleotide sequence: TGTGCCATCAGGGGGGGACAGGAGAATTACGAGCAGTACTTC.

This chain joins TRBV28 and TRBJ2-7; 13 bases are a match to TRBD2. Germline values: CDR1 MDHEN, CDR2 SYDVKM. The length of the CDR3 is 16 residues. Trimming removed 5 bases from V and 2 bases from J; junction bases left unmatched: 6. The CDR3 nucleotides are TGTGCCAGCAGTCTTTCTGGACTAGCGGGAGCCTACGAGCAGTACTTC. Translating it yields CASSLSGLAGAYEQYF.

The chain employs TRBV11-2 and TRBJ2-6, with D possibly TRBD2 on 7 matching bases. Germline V gene lookup returns CDR1 SGHAT and CDR2 FQNNGV. Trimming left V 1 base short and J 3 bases short, with 10 bases between. This CDR3 region has 16 residues. CDR3 DNA: TGTGCCAGCAGCTTAGGGGGGGGCCGTGGGGCCAACGTCCTGACTTTC. Its translation: CASSLGGGRGANVLTF.

This clone was detected once. The rearrangement uses TRBV19 and TRBJ2-6, with D tentatively TRBD2 (5 bases). Germline V gene data show CDR1 as LNHDA and CDR2 as SQIVND (reference sequence). V was cut by 4 bases and J by 0 bases, with 25 bases left in between. The CDR3 runs 21 residues. CDR3 bases: TGTGCCAGTAGTACCCAGGCTAGGGCCTACTACGAGGGCTCTGGGGCCAACGTCCTGACTTTC. Protein product: CASSTQARAYYEGSGANVLTF.

V gene TRBV19 combines with J gene TRBJ1-2, with D hard to call. Trimming left V 8 bases short and J 5 bases short, with 15 bases between. Germline CDR1 and CDR2: LNHDA and SQIVND (reference sequence). This CDR3 is built from 13 residues. CDR3 amino acids: CASSGGPPYGYTF. The CDR3 DNA is TGTGCCAGTTCCGGAGGGCCGCCGTATGGCTACACCTTC. The complete variable domain, with remaining parts taken from reference TRBV19 and TRBJ1-2, reads DGGITQSPKYLFRKEGQNVTLSCEQNLNHDAMYWYRQDPGQGLRLIYYSQIVNDFQKGDIAEGYSVSREKKESFPLTVTSAQKNPTAFYLCASSGGPPYGYTFGSGTRLTVV.

This chain joins TRBV7-8 and TRBJ1-3; weak D call: TRBD1 (6 bases). The length of the CDR3 is 17 residues. CDR1 and CDR2 (germline): SGHVS, FQNEAQ. V was shortened by 5 bases and J by 0 bases, with 17 bases between the two germline ends. The chain's CDR3 is CASSPGGGAYSGNTIYF. The CDR3 DNA follows: TGTGCCAGCAGCCCGGGAGGGGGGGCGTACTCTGGAAACACCATATATTTT. The full variable domain, rest sourced from reference TRBV7-8 and TRBJ1-3, is GAGVSQSPRYKVAKRGQDVALRCDPISGHVSLFWYQQALGQGPEFLTYFQNEAQLDKSGLPSDRFFAERPEGSVSTLKIQRTQQEDSAVYLCASSPGGGAYSGNTIYFGEGSWLTVV.

The V and J genes are TRBV19 and TRBJ1-1; D is ambiguous. V was clipped by 5 bases and J by 11 bases, with 12 bases between them. Germline CDR1 is LNHDA and CDR2 is SQIVND (reference sequence). The CDR3 is made up of 11 amino acids. The CDR3: CASSQADSAFF. Written as DNA, the CDR3 is TGTGCCAGTAGTCAGGCGGACTCCGCTTTCTTT.

This chain connects TRBV10-1 to TRBJ2-1; 9 bases line up with TRBD2. V gave up 0 bases and J gave up 3 bases; unmatched junction bases: 0. The CDR3 extends over 15 amino acids. The germline CDR1 and CDR2 sequences are WNHNN and SYGVQD (reference sequence). CDR3 amino acids: CASSESLAGYNEQFF. CDR3 in DNA: TGCGCCAGCAGTGAGTCACTAGCGGGCTACAATGAGCAGTTCTTC.

This clone was seen more than once but under ten times. The rearrangement uses TRBV30 and TRBJ2-7, with 14 bases lining up with TRBD2. This CDR3 spans 14 amino acids. The germline gives CDR1 GTSNPN, CDR2 SVGIG (reference sequence). The V segment lost 8 bases and the J segment 2 bases; nucleotides outside the gene matches: 5. The CDR3 sequence is CAGGLAGGPYEQYF. The DNA of the CDR3 is TGTGCCGGTGGACTAGCGGGAGGACCCTACGAGCAGTACTTC. The entire variable domain, with the rest obtained from reference TRBV30 and TRBJ2-7, is as follows: SQTIHQWPATLVQPVGSPLSLECTVEGTSNPNLYWYRQAAGRGLQLLFYSVGIGQISSEVPQNLSASRPQDRQFILSSKKLLLSDSGFYLCAGGLAGGPYEQYFGPGTRLTVT.

The J gene is TRBJ1-3, the V gene TRBV28; D unresolved. The CDR3 has 18 residues. Deletions cut 6 bases from V and 1 base from J, with 22 bases between. Germline lookup yields CDR1 MDHEN and CDR2 SYDVKM. CDR3 sequence reads: CASSYFFGSGSSGNTIYF. In DNA form, the CDR3 reads TGTGCCAGCAGCTACTTTTTTGGAAGCGGTTCGTCTGGAAACACCATATATTTT.

In nucleotides, the CDR3 is TGCGCCAGCAGTGAGTCGAGGACACCTAATTCACCCCTCCACTTT. Translation gives CASSESRTPNSPLHF. The chain links TRBV10-1 to TRBJ1-6, with D tentatively TRBD1 (5 bases). The CDR3 length is 15 residues. In germline, CDR1 is WNHNN, CDR2 SYGVQD (reference sequence). Trimming removed 0 bases from V and 6 bases from J, with 9 bases in between.